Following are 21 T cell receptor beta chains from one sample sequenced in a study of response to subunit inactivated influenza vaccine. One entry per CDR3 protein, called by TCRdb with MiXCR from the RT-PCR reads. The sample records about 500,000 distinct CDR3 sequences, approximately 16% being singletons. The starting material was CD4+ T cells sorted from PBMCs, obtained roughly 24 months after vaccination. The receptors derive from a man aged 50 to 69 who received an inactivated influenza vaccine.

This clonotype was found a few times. The chain's CDR3 is CASSWLRDSTYEQYF. The CDR3 DNA reads TGTGCCAGCAGCTGGTTGAGGGATTCCACCTACGAGCAGTACTTC. The chain recombines TRBV5-5 with TRBJ2-7, with D tentatively TRBD2 (5 bases). V was trimmed by 3 bases and J by 2 bases, leaving 15 bases between them. The CDR3 runs to 15 residues. Germline CDR1 is SGHKS and CDR2 is YYEKEE (reference sequence).

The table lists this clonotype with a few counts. The CDR3 sequence is CASSQDTENTQYF. CDR3 nucleotide sequence: TGTGCCAGCAGCCAAGACACCGAAAATACGCAGTATTTT. The chain combines TRBV7-9 with TRBJ2-3; no clear D gene. This CDR3 comprises 13 residues. Deletions cut 5 bases from V and 7 bases from J, with 13 bases between. Germline V gene sequence: CDR1 SEHNR, CDR2 FQNEAQ (reference sequence). Full variable domain (rest looked up from reference TRBV7-9 and TRBJ2-3): DTGVSQNPRHKITKRGQNVTFRCDPISEHNRLYWYRQTLGQGPEFLTYFQNEAQLEKSRLLSDRFSAERPKGSFSTLEIQRTEQGDSAMYLCASSQDTENTQYFGPGTRLTVL.

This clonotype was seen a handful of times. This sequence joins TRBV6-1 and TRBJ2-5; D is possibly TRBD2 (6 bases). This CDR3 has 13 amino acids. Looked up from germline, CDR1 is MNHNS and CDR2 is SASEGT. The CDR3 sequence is CASMPGRQETQYF. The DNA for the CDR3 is TGTGCATCAATGCCCGGGAGACAAGAGACCCAGTACTTC.

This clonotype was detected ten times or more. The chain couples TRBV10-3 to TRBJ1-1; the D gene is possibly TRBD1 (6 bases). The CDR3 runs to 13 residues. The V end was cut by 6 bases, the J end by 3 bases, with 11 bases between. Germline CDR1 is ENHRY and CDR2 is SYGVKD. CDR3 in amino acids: CAISEQGYTEAFF. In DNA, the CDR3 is TGTGCCATCAGCGAACAGGGCTACACTGAAGCTTTCTTT.

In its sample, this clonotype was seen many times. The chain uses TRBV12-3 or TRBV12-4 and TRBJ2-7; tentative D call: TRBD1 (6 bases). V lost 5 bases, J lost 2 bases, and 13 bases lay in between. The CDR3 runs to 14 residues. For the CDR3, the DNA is TGTGCCAGCAGTCTGGGACACCAGACCTACGAGCAGTACTTC. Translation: CASSLGHQTYEQYF.

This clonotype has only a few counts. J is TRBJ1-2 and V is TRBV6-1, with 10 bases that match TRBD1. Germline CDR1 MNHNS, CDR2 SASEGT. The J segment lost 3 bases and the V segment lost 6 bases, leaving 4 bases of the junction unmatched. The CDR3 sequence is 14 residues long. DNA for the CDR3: TGTGCCAGCAGCAGACAGGGGGCCGACTATGGCTACACCTTC. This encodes CASSRQGADYGYTF.

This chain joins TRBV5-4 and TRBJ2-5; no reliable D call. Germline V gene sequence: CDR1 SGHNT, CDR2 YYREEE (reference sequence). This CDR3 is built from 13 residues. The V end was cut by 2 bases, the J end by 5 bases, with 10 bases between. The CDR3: CASSFQASETQYF. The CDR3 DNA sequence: TGTGCCAGCAGCTTCCAGGCCTCGGAGACCCAGTACTTC.

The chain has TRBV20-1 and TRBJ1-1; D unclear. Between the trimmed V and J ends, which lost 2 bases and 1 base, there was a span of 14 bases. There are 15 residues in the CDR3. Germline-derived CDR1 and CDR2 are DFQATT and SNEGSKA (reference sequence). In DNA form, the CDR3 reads TGCAGTGCTAGACTTTCCGGCAGAAAGAACACTGAAGCTTTCTTT. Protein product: CSARLSGRKNTEAFF.

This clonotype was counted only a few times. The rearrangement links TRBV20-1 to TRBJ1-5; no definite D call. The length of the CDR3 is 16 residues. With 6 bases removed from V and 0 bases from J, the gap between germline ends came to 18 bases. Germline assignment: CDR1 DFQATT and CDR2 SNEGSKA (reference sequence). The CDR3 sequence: CSARARGLISNQPQHF. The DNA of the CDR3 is TGCAGTGCCCGGGCCCGAGGACTGATTAGCAATCAGCCCCAGCATTTT.

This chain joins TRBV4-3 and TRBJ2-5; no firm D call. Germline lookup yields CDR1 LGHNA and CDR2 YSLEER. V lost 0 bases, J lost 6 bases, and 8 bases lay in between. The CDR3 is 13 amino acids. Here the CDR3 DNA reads TGCGCCAGCAGCCAAGAGCTTAGCCAGACCCAGTACTTC. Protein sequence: CASSQELSQTQYF.

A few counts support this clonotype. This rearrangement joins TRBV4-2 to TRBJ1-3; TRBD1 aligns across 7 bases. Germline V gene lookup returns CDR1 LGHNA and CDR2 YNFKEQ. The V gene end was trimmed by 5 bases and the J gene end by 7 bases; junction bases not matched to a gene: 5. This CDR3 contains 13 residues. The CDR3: CASSLTGMNTIYF. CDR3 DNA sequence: TGTGCCAGCAGCTTGACAGGGATGAACACCATATATTTT.

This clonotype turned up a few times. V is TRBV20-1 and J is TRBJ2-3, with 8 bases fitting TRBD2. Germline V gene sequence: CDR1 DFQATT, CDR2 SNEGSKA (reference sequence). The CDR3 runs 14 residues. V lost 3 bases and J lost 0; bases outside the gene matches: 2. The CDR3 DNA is TGCAGTGCTAGTACTAGCGGCAGCACAGATACGCAGTATTTT. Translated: CSASTSGSTDTQYF.

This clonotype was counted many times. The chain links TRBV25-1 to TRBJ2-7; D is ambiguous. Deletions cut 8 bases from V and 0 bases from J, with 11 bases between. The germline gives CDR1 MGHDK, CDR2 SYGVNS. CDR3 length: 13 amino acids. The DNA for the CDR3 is TGTGCCAGCCGCATGACGGGCTCCTACGAGCAGTACTTC. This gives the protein CASRMTGSYEQYF.

Here the CDR3 DNA reads TGTGCCAGCAGTTCGACAGGGGCGACCACCTACGAGCAGTACTTC. Its translation: CASSSTGATTYEQYF. J is TRBJ2-7 and V is TRBV12-3 or TRBV12-4, with TRBD1 matching 8 bases. V lost 4 bases and J lost 2; bases outside the gene matches: 7. CDR3 length: 15 residues.

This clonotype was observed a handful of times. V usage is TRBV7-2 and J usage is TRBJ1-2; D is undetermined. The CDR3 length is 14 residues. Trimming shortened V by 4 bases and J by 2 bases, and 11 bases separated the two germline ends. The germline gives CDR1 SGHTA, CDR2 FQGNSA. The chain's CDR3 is CASSSAGINYGYTF. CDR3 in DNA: TGTGCCAGCAGCTCGGCTGGGATCAACTATGGCTACACCTTC.

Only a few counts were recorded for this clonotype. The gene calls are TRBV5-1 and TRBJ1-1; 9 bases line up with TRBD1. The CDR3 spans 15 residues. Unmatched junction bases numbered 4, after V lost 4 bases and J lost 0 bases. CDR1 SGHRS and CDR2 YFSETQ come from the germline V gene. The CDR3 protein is CASSAGQGMNTEAFF. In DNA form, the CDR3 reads TGCGCCAGCAGCGCCGGACAGGGGATGAACACTGAAGCTTTCTTT.

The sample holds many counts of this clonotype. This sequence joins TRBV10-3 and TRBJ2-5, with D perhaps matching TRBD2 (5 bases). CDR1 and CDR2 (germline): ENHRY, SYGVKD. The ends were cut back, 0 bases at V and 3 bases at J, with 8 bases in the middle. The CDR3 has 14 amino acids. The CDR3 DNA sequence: TGTGCCATCAGTGAGTCGAGGGATGAAGAGACCCAGTACTTC. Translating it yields CAISESRDEETQYF.

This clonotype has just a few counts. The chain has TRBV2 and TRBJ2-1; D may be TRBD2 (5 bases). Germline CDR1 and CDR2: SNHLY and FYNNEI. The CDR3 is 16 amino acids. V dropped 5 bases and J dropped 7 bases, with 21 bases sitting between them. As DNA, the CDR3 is TGTGCCAGCAGTCGACTCGACACTACTAGAGTTAATGAGCAGTTCTTC. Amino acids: CASSRLDTTRVNEQFF.

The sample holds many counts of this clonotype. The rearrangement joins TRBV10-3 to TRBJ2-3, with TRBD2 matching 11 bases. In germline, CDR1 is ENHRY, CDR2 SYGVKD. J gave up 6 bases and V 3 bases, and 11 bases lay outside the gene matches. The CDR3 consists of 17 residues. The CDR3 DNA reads TGTGCCATCAGTGATCCAGCTAGCGGGGGGAGGAAGGATACGCAGTATTTT. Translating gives CAISDPASGGRKDTQYF.

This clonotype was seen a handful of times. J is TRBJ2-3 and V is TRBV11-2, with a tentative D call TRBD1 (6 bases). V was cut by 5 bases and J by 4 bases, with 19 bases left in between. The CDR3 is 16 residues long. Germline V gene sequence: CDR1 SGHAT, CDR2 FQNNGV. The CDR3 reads CASSRDTRGIPDTQYF. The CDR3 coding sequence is TGTGCCAGCAGCCGGGACACCAGAGGGATCCCAGATACGCAGTATTTT.

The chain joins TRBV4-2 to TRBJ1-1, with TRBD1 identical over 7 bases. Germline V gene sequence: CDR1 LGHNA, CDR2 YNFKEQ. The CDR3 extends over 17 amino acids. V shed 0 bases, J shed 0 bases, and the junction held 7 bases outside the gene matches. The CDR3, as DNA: TGTGCCAGCAGCCAAGATGCGGCAGGGGGGATGAACACTGAAGCTTTCTTT. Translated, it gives CASSQDAAGGMNTEAFF.